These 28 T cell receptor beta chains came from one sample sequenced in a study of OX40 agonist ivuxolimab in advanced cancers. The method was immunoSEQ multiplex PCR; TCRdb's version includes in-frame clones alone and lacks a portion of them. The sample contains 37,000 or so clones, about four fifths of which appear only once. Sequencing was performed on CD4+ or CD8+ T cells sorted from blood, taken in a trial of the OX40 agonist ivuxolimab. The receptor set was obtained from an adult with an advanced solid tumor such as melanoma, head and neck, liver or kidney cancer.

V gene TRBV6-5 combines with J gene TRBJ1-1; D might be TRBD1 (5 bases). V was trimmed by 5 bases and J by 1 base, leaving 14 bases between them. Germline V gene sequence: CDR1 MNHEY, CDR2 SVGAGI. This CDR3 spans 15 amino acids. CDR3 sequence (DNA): TGTGCCAGCAGTAAGGGACCAACACCGAACACTGAAGCTTTCTTT. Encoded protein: CASSKGPTPNTEAFF.

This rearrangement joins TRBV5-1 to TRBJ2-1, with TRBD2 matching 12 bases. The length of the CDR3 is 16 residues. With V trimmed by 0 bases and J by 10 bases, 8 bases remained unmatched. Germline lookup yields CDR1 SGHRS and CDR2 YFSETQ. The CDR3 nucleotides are TGCGCCAGCAGCTTGGATGCTAGCGGGGGGGCCGTGGAGCAGTTCTTC. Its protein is CASSLDASGGAVEQFF.

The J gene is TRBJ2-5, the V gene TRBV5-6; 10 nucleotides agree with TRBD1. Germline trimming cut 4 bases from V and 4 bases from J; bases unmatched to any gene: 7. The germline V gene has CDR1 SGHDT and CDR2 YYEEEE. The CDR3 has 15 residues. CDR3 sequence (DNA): TGTGCCAGCAGCCACCTCGGACAGGGGGGAGAGACCCAGTACTTC. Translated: CASSHLGQGGETQYF.

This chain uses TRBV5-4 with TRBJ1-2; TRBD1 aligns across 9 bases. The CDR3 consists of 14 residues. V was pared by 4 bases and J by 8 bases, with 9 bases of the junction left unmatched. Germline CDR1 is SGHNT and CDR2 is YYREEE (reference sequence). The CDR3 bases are TGTGCCAGCAGCCGGACAGGGGATAACTCCGGCTACACCTTC. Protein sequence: CASSRTGDNSGYTF.

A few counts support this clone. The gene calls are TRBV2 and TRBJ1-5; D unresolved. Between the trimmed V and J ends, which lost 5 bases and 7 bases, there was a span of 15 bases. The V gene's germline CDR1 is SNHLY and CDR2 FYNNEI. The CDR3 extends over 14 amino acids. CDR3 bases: TGTGCCAGCAGTCTCTCGTCTTTTGGGCAGCCCCAGCATTTT. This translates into CASSLSSFGQPQHF.

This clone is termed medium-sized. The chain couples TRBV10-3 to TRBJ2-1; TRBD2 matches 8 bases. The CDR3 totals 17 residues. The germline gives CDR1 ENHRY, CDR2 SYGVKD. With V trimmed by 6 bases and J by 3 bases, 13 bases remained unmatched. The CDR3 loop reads CAIRGGGPLQDYNEQFF. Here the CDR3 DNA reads TGTGCCATCAGGGGCGGGGGGCCCCTCCAGGACTACAATGAGCAGTTCTTC.

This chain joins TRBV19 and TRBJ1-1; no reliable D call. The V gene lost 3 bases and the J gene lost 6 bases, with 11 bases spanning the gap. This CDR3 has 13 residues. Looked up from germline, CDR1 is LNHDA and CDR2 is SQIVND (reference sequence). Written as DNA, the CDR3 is TGTGCCAGTAGTATTGTACAGACCGCTGAAGCTTTCTTT. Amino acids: CASSIVQTAEAFF.

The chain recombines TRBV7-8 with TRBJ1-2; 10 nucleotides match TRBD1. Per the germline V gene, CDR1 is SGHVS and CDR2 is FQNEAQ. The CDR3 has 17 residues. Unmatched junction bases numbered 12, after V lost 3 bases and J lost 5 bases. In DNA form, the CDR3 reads TGTGCCAGCAGCTTGGATCCCGGGACAGGGGATAGGTATGGCTACACCTTC. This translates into CASSLDPGTGDRYGYTF.

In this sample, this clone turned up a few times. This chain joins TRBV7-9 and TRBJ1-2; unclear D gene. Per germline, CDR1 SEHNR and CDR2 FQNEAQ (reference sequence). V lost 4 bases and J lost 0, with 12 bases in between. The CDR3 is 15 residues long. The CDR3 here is CASSSQRVTNYGYTF. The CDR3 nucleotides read TGTGCCAGCAGCTCCCAGCGTGTCACTAACTATGGCTACACCTTC.

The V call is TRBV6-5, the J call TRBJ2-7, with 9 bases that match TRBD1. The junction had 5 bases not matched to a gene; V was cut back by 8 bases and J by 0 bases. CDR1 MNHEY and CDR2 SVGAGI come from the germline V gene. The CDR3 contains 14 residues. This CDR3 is CASRRDRDSYEQYF. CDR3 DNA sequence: TGTGCCAGCCGCCGGGACAGGGACTCCTACGAGCAGTACTTC.

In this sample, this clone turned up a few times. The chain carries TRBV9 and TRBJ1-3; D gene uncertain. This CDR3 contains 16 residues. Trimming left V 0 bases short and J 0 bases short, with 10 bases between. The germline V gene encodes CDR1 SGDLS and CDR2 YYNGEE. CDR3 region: CASSVASAASGNTIYF. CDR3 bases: TGTGCCAGCAGCGTAGCATCTGCTGCCTCTGGAAACACCATATATTTT.

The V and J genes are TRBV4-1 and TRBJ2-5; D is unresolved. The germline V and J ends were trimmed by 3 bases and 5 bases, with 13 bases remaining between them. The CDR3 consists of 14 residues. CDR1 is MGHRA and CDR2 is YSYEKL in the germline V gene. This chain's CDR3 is CASSHIGSLETQYF. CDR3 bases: TGCGCCAGCAGCCATATCGGGTCACTGGAGACCCAGTACTTC.

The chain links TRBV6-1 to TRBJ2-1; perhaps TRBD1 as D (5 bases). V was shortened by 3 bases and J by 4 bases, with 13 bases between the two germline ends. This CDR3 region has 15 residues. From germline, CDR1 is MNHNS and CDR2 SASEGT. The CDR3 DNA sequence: TGTGCCAGCAGTGAGTCAGGGAAAGAATACAATGAGCAGTTCTTC. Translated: CASSESGKEYNEQFF.

CDR3 coding DNA: TGTGCCAGCAGTTTGGCAGTCGGGGAGCTGTTTTTT. This codes for CASSLAVGELFF. The rearrangement uses TRBV27 and TRBJ2-2; D remains ambiguous. The CDR3 is 12 amino acids. Between the trimmed V and J ends, which lost 3 bases and 7 bases, there was a span of 6 bases. From germline, CDR1 is MNHEY and CDR2 SMNVEV (reference sequence).

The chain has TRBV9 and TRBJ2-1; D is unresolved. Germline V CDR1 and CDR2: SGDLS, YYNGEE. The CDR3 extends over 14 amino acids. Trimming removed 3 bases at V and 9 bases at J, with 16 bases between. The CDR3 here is CASSEGFWLPEQFF. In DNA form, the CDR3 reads TGTGCCAGCAGCGAGGGATTTTGGCTACCTGAGCAGTTCTTC. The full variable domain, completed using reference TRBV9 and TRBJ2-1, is DSGVTQTPKHLITATGQRVTLRCSPRSGDLSVYWYQQSLDQGLQFLIQYYNGEERAKGNILERFSAQQFPDLHSELNLSSLELGDSALYFCASSEGFWLPEQFFGPGTRLTVL.

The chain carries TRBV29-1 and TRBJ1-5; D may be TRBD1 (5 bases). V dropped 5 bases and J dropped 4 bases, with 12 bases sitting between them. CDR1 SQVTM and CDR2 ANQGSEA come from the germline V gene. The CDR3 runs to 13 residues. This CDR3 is CSVSGGGNQPQHF. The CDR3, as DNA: TGCAGCGTTTCTGGGGGAGGGAATCAGCCCCAGCATTTT.

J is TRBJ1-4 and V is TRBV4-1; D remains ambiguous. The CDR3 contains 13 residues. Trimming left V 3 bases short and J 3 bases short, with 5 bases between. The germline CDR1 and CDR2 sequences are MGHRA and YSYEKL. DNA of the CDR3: TGCGCCAGCAGCCAGAGTCCTAATGAAAAACTGTTTTTT. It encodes CASSQSPNEKLFF.

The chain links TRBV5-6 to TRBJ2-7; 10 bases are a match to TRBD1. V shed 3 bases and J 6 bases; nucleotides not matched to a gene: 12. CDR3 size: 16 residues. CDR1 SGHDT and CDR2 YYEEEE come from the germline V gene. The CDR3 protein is CASSSTTSGTGAEQYF. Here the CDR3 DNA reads TGTGCCAGCAGCTCGACAACCTCCGGGACAGGGGCCGAGCAGTACTTC.

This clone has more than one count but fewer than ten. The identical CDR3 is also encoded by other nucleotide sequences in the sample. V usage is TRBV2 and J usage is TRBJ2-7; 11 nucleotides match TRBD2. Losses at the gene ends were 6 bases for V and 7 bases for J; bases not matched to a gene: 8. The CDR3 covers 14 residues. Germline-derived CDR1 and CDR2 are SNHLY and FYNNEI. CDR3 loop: CASRVAGGPGEQYF. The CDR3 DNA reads TGTGCCAGCAGGGTAGCGGGAGGGCCAGGTGAGCAGTACTTC.

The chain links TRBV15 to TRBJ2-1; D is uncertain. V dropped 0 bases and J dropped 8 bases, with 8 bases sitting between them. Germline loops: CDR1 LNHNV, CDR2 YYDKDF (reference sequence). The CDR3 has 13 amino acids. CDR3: CATSREGGYEQFF. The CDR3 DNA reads TGTGCCACCAGCAGAGAGGGCGGCTATGAGCAGTTCTTC.

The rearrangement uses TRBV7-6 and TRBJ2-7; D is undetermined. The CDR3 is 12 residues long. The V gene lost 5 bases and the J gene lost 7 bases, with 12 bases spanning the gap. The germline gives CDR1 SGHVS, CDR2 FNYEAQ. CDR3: CASSQTPKEQYF. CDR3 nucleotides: TGTGCCAGCAGCCAAACACCGAAAGAGCAGTACTTC.

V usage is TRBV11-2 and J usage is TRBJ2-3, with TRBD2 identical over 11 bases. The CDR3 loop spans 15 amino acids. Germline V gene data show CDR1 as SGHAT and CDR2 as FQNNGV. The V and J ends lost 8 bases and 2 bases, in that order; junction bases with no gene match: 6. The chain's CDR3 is CASGLAGGTTDTQYF. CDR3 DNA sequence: TGTGCCAGCGGGCTAGCGGGAGGCACCACAGATACGCAGTATTTT.

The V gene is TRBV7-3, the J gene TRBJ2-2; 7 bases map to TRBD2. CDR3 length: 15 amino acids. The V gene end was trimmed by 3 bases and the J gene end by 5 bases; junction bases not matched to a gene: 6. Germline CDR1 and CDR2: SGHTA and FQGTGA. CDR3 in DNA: TGTGCCAGCAGCTTCGGGGGGATAACGACCGGGGAGCTGTTTTTT. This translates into CASSFGGITTGELFF.

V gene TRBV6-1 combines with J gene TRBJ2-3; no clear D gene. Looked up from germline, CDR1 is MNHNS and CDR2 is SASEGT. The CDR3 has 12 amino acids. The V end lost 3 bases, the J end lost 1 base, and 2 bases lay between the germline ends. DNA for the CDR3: TGTGCCAGCAGTGAGGGCACAGATACGCAGTATTTT. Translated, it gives CASSEGTDTQYF.

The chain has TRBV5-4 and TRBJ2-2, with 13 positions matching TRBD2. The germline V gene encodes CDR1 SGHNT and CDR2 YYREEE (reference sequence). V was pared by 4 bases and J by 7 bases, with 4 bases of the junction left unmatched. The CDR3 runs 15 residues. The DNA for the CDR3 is TGTGCCAGCAGCGGACTAGCGGGAGCCGGCGGGGAGCTGTTTTTT. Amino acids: CASSGLAGAGGELFF.

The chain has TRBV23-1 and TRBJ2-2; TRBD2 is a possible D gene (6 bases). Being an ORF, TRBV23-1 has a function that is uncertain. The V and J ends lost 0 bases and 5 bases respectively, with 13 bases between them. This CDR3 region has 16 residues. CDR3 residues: CASSQSVGEETGELFF. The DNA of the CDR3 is TGCGCCAGCAGTCAATCGGTGGGGGAGGAAACCGGGGAGCTGTTTTTT.

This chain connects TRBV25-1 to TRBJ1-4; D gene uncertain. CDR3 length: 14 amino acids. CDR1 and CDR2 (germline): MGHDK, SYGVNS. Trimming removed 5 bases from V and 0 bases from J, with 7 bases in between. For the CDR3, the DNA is TGTGCCAGCAGTATGGGTGCAACTAATGAAAAACTGTTTTTT. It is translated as CASSMGATNEKLFF.

In DNA, the CDR3 is TGCGCCAGCAGCCAAGGGACAGGGGATGGCTACACCTTC. Amino acids: CASSQGTGDGYTF. The chain couples TRBV4-1 to TRBJ1-2, with TRBD1 matching 9 bases. Germline V gene data show CDR1 as MGHRA and CDR2 as YSYEKL. CDR3 length: 13 residues. With 1 base clipped from V and 6 bases from J, the junction kept 0 bases outside the gene matches.